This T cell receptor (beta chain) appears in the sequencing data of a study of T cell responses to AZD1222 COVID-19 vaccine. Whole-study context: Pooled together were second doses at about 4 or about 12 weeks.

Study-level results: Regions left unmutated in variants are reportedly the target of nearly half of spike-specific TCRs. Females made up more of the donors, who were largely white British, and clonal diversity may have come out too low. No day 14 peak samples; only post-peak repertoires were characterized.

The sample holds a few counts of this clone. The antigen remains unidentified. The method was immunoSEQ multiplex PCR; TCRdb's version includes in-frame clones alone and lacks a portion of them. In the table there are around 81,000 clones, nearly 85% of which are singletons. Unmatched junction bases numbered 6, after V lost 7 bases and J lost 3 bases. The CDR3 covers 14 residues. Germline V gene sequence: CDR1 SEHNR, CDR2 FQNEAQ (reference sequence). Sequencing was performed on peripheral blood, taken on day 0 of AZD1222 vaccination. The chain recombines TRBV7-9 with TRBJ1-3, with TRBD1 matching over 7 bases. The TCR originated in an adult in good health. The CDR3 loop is CASTRQGSGNTIYF. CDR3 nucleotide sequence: TGTGCCAGCACCAGACAGGGAAGTGGAAACACCATATATTTT.